This T cell receptor (beta chain) was identified in a study of T cell responses to AZD1222 COVID-19 vaccine (dated by TCRdb to about 2021). Regarding the research as a whole: AZD1222 recipients whose second dose came at about 4 weeks and those whose second dose came at about 12 weeks were combined into one group, since spike-specific TCR depth and breadth did not differ between the two schedules. A total of 230 to 250 trial participants underwent TCR sequencing, of whom 207 received two doses of AZD1222 and around 25 received two doses of the MenACWY control vaccine. Trial participants were enrolled by age into 18-55, 56-69 and 70-plus year subgroups, with around 150, 28 and 57 TCR-sequenced participants respectively.

The label giving this sample's time point can be read as: baseline before first vaccination. Samples from vaccinated people were obtained from the UK trials COV001 and COV002, which included a single-blind randomized controlled phase 2/3 trial of AZD1222 (ChAdOx1 nCoV-19) in healthy adults. For TCRbeta chain sequencing, PBMC samples were collected from trial participants at day 0 and at day 28 after the second dose. On this clone: Its antigen is not yet known. No qualities accompany the bases; no much larger clone lies one base away.

V is cut by 4 bases and J by 3 bases, and the space between the germline ends is 7 bases. From a lookup of the germline V gene (reference sequence), CDR1 and CDR2 are SGHNT and YYREEE. The CDR3, cysteine through phenylalanine, is 12 amino acids long. The sequence is cut down to CDR3 DNA, 36 bases in frame from base 1. The CDR3 regions of human TCRbeta chains were analyzed by immunosequencing. Processing in the source paper ran as follows. Repertoire TCRs were checked for matches against a reference library of SARS-CoV-2-specific TCRs that had been generated using the MIRA antigen-specificity platform. Breadth was defined as the fraction of unique TCRs that were SARS-CoV-2-associated, and depth was defined as the fraction of total T cells that were SARS-CoV-2-associated. Using the MIRA data, every spike-specific TCR was mapped to the spike region that the TCR reacted to and assigned to either a CD4 or a CD8 class. Log10-transformed breadth and depth values were compared by one-way ANOVA with Sidak's multiple comparisons tests. TCRdb took this table from immuneACCESS and kept in-frame rearrangements with V and J called. Such tables lack part of the clones; where checked against another copy, unresolved V genes explain under half of the gap, and the rest is unexplained. V and J calls and clone size are as listed in that table; D and trimming were resolved from the DNA. The sample table holds 65,000 to 75,000 clones, of which around 82% were seen once. About 5.8% of the sample is in the top ten clones.

Study-level results and caveats: Only six or seven AZD1222 recipients were SARS-CoV-2 seropositive at baseline, limiting conclusions about previously exposed vaccinees. In the small 56-69-year group, the increase in depth fell short of significance, most likely because of low power. After two AZD1222 doses, both the breadth and the depth of spike-specific TCRs were significantly higher than at day 0 and than in MenACWY recipients. Nearly half of unique spike-specific TCRs reportedly recognized epitopes outside regions mutated in the B.1.351 and B.1.1.7 variants. The vaccine-associated CD4 TCRs covered the entire spike protein, and the dominant responses fell in regions 160-218 and 743-854. Participants were mostly white British, with more females than males. The authors suggested clonal diversity may have been underestimated. No day 14 peak-response samples were available, so repertoires were characterized only after the peak T cell response.

The V and J genes are TRBV5-4 and TRBJ1-1; the D gene lacks a confident call. The clonotype was recovered from an adult in good health. Material: peripheral blood, obtained on day 0 of AZD1222 vaccination. The base sequence is TGTGCCAGCAGCCTCCCGTACACTGAAGCTTTCTTT. It codes for CASSLPYTEAFF.